These 12 T cell receptor beta chains share one sample of origin, sequenced in a study of T cells expressing NK-cell markers. TCRdb reprocessed the 5' RACE reads and keeps a single row for each CDR3 protein, giving no DNA. The repertoire table contains over 100,000 distinct CDR3 sequences. Material for sequencing was blood T cells: a sorted CD56 or NKG2C T cell subset, CD4+ or CD8+ T cells, or bulk PBMC T cells (not recorded which). The receptors stem from a woman between 18 and 70 years old in good health.

The chain uses TRBV7-9 and TRBJ2-1; with no DNA, the TCRdb D assignment of TRBD2 cannot be verified. Germline loops: CDR1 SEHNR, CDR2 FQNEAQ (reference sequence). This CDR3 has 12 residues. CDR3 region: CASRSAGYEQFF.

The chain is built from TRBV27 and TRBJ2-3. CDR3 length: 14 amino acids. Germline V CDR1 and CDR2: MNHEY, SMNVEV (reference sequence). The CDR3 loop reads CASSLSWGTDTQYF.

The chain combines TRBV20-1 with TRBJ2-7; there is no DNA to check the TCRdb D call of TRBD2. CDR3 length: 11 amino acids. Germline CDR1 is DFQATT and CDR2 is SNEGSKA (reference sequence). The chain's CDR3 is CSATEGYEQYF.

The V call is TRBV27, the J call TRBJ2-1; TCRdb designates TRBD1, a call that cannot be tested without DNA. Germline CDR1 reads MNHEY; CDR2 reads SMNVEV (reference sequence). This CDR3 spans 11 amino acids. CDR3 residues: CASTRGDEQFF.

J is TRBJ2-7 and V is TRBV27; TCRdb calls TRBD2, which cannot be checked without DNA. Germline CDR1 MNHEY, CDR2 SMNVEV (reference sequence). The CDR3 totals 13 residues. The CDR3 loop is CASSYQRSYEQYF.

The chain has TRBV15 and TRBJ2-7; TCRdb's D gene call, TRBD1, goes unchecked for lack of DNA. Germline V CDR1 and CDR2: LNHNV, YYDKDF (reference sequence). This CDR3 is built from 15 residues. CDR3 sequence reads: CATSRVGQGVYEQYF. The entire variable domain, with the rest obtained from reference TRBV15 and TRBJ2-7, is as follows: DAMVIQNPRYQVTQFGKPVTLSCSQTLNHNVMYWYQQKSSQAPKLLFHYYDKDFNNEADTPDNFQSRRPNTSFCFLDIRSPGLGDTAMYLCATSRVGQGVYEQYFGPGTRLTVT.

This rearrangement joins TRBV10-3 to TRBJ2-7; TCRdb designates TRBD2, a call that cannot be tested without DNA. The length of the CDR3 is 14 residues. In germline, CDR1 is ENHRY, CDR2 SYGVKD. The chain's CDR3 is CAISVASGGKEQYF.

V gene TRBV6-5 combines with J gene TRBJ2-5; TCRdb's D call, TRBD2, is unchecked because there is no DNA. Germline CDR1 is MNHEY and CDR2 is SVGAGI. The CDR3 is made up of 15 amino acids. CDR3: CASSLLAGGPETQYF.

V and J are TRBV11-1 and TRBJ1-2; TCRdb selects TRBD1, and the lack of DNA leaves this call unchecked. CDR3 length: 18 residues. Germline V lookup: CDR1 SGHAT, CDR2 FQDESV (reference sequence). CDR3 protein: CASSSTTSPGAANYGYTF. Supplemented by reference TRBV11-1 and TRBJ1-2, the full variable domain reads EAEVAQSPRYKITEKSQAVAFWCDPISGHATLYWYRQILGQGPELLVQFQDESVVDDSQLPKDRFSAERLKGVDSTLKIQPAELGDSAMYLCASSSTTSPGAANYGYTFGSGTRLTVV.

This rearrangement joins TRBV5-6 to TRBJ2-7; TCRdb's assignment of TRBD2 cannot be checked, as there is no DNA. The CDR3 consists of 14 residues. Germline assignment: CDR1 SGHDT and CDR2 YYEEEE. CDR3 sequence: CASSSPLSRYEQYF.

CDR3 loop: CASSYSPGTEAFF. This chain joins TRBV6-5 and TRBJ1-1; TCRdb indicates TRBD1, and absent DNA this call remains unverified. CDR3 length: 13 amino acids. CDR1 is MNHEY and CDR2 is SVGAGI in the germline V gene.

This chain links TRBV7-3 with TRBJ2-1; checking the TCRdb D call of TRBD2 is not possible without DNA. Looked up from germline, CDR1 is SGHTA and CDR2 is FQGTGA. The CDR3 contains 15 residues. CDR3 sequence: CASSFGAGGWDEQFF.